These 3 T cell receptor beta chains share one sample of origin, sequenced in a study of blood T cell repertoires in COVID-19. Method: immunoSEQ multiplex PCR; TCRdb's copy keeps in-frame clones and lacks some. The sample lists around 210,000 clones, roughly 88% seen once, with roughly 19% in the top ten. The material sequenced was peripheral blood. Receptor source: a man aged 50-59 years with COVID-19, enrolled during active disease.

The CDR3 DNA sequence: TGTGCCAGCAGCTTAGCTACCGAGCATCAGCCCCAGCATTTT. Amino acid sequence: CASSLATEHQPQHF. The genes are TRBV7-9 and TRBJ1-5; D gene unclear. The V end was cut by 0 bases, the J end by 5 bases, with 8 bases between. Germline CDR1 reads SEHNR; CDR2 reads FQNEAQ (reference sequence). The CDR3 consists of 14 residues.

V is TRBV24-1 and J is TRBJ2-3, with 11 positions matching TRBD2. The CDR3 has 17 amino acids. Germline values: CDR1 KGHDR, CDR2 SFDVKD. V shed 3 bases and J 3 bases; nucleotides not matched to a gene: 7. The DNA for the CDR3 is TGTGCCACCAGTGATCGGTTAGCGGGGGGGGTAACAGATACGCAGTATTTT. It yields the protein CATSDRLAGGVTDTQYF.

The rearrangement uses TRBV5-6 and TRBJ2-2; TRBD2 aligns across 9 bases. There are 16 residues in the CDR3. Germline V CDR1 and CDR2: SGHDT, YYEEEE. V lost 6 bases, J lost 0 bases, and 6 bases stayed unmatched. CDR3 loop: CASTEAGGPNTGELFF. Written as DNA, the CDR3 is TGTGCCAGCACGGAAGCGGGGGGACCGAACACCGGGGAGCTGTTTTTT.